The 9 T cell receptor beta chains listed next were all sequenced from one sample in a study of shared clonotypes between healthy human individuals. Assay: immunoSEQ multiplex PCR; the TCRdb copy retains only in-frame clones and omits some. Of roughly 1,600,000 clones in the sample, approximately 98.5% were seen once. The material sequenced was naive CD4+ T cells sorted from blood. The subset was: CD45RA+ positively selected. These receptors were obtained from a man between 25 and 39 years old in good health.

The rearrangement uses TRBV7-2 and TRBJ2-1; perhaps TRBD2 as D (6 bases). The CDR3 is made up of 14 amino acids. V lost 1 base, J lost 6 bases, and 10 bases lay in between. Germline V gene data show CDR1 as SGHTA and CDR2 as FQGNSA. The CDR3 loop is CASSLVPSANEQFF. The CDR3 DNA follows: TGTGCCAGCAGCTTAGTACCTAGCGCCAATGAGCAGTTCTTC. Variable domain in full (rest from reference TRBV7-2 and TRBJ2-1): GAGVSQSPSNKVTEKGKDVELRCDPISGHTALYWYRQSLGQGLEFLIYFQGNSAPDKSGLPSDRFSAERTGGSVSTLTIQRTQQEDSAVYLCASSLVPSANEQFFGPGTRLTVL.

In its sample, this clone was seen once. V usage is TRBV30 and J usage is TRBJ1-2, with D maybe TRBD1 (5 bases). Trimming cost V 3 bases and J 2 bases, with 13 bases left between them. CDR1 is GTSNPN and CDR2 is SVGIG in the germline V gene (reference sequence). The CDR3 is 14 residues long. The CDR3: CAWRAGSHNYGYTF. CDR3 in DNA: TGTGCCTGGAGGGCAGGGTCCCACAACTATGGCTACACCTTC.

The rearrangement joins TRBV2 to TRBJ2-3; no firm D call. From germline, CDR1 is SNHLY and CDR2 FYNNEI. Trimming removed 5 bases from V and 2 bases from J, with 14 bases in between. This CDR3 contains 15 residues. The CDR3 sequence is CASSPSRSFTDTQYF. CDR3 nucleotides: TGTGCCAGCAGTCCCAGCAGGAGTTTCACAGATACGCAGTATTTT.

The chain combines TRBV19 with TRBJ2-7; TRBD2 aligns across 15 bases. CDR3 length equals 18 residues. V shed 6 bases and J 6 bases; nucleotides not matched to a gene: 15. Germline CDR1 and CDR2: LNHDA and SQIVND (reference sequence). The CDR3 sequence: CASRGTSGRSSAIGEQYF. CDR3 sequence (DNA): TGTGCCAGTAGGGGGACTAGCGGGAGGTCATCTGCGATTGGCGAGCAGTACTTC.

Only one count was recorded for this clone. The chain couples TRBV2 to TRBJ1-5, with 7 bases aligning to TRBD1. CDR1 is SNHLY and CDR2 is FYNNEI in the germline V gene. The V gene end was trimmed by 6 bases and the J gene end by 6 bases; junction bases not matched to a gene: 5. This CDR3 has 13 residues. CDR3 DNA: TGTGCCAGCAGGGCGACAGGGATTCAGCCCCAGCATTTT. This encodes CASRATGIQPQHF.

This chain uses TRBV9 with TRBJ1-4; D is ambiguous. The germline gives CDR1 SGDLS, CDR2 YYNGEE. This CDR3 is 15 amino acids long. The V end was cut by 0 bases, the J end by 7 bases, with 13 bases between. The CDR3 DNA reads as TGTGCCAGCAGCGTAGCTACTGGTCCAGGTGAAAAACTGTTTTTT. It translates to CASSVATGPGEKLFF.

J is TRBJ2-1 and V is TRBV11-3, with a weak D call TRBD2 (6 bases). The CDR3 totals 17 residues. The germline V gene encodes CDR1 SGHNT and CDR2 YENEEA. V lost 1 base to trimming and J lost 0 bases, with 13 bases between them. The chain's CDR3 is CASSLGPLADSYNEQFF. In DNA form, the CDR3 reads TGTGCCAGCAGCTTAGGTCCGTTAGCGGACTCCTACAATGAGCAGTTCTTC.

This chain joins TRBV15 and TRBJ1-2, with 10 bases matching TRBD1. The germline gives CDR1 LNHNV, CDR2 YYDKDF (reference sequence). The V gene end was trimmed by 2 bases and the J gene end by 13 bases; junction bases not matched to a gene: 22. The CDR3 covers 18 residues. CDR3 amino acids: CATSRQEEIIRDRGRCTF. The CDR3 nucleotides read TGTGCCACCAGCAGACAAGAAGAGATCATCCGGGACAGGGGACGATGCACCTTC. The whole variable domain, filled in from reference TRBV15 and TRBJ1-2, reads DAMVIQNPRYQVTQFGKPVTLSCSQTLNHNVMYWYQQKSSQAPKLLFHYYDKDFNNEADTPDNFQSRRPNTSFCFLDIRSPGLGDTAMYLCATSRQEEIIRDRGRCTFGSGTRLTVV.

The V and J genes are TRBV5-4 and TRBJ2-1; perhaps TRBD2 as D (6 bases). Germline-derived CDR1 and CDR2 are SGHNT and YYREEE (reference sequence). Trimming removed 1 base at V and 3 bases at J, with 14 bases between. CDR3 size: 16 residues. The DNA for the CDR3 is TGTGCCAGCAGCTTGCTGGGGGGACGTAACTACAATGAGCAGTTCTTC. It codes for CASSLLGGRNYNEQFF.